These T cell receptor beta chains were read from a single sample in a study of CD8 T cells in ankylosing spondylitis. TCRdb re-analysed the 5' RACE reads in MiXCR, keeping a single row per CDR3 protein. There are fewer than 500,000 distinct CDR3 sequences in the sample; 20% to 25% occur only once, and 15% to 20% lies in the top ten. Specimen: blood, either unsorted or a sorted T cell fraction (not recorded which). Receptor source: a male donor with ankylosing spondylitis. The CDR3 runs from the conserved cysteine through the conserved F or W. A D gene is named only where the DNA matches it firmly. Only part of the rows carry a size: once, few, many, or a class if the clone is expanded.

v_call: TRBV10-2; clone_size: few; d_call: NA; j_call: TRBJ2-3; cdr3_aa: CASRWGTHTQYF; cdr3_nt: TGCGCCAGCAGGTGGGGAACCCATACGCAGTATTTT
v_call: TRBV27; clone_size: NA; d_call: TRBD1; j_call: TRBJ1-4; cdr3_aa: CASSLFAGGRTGEKLFF; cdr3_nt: TGTGCCAGCAGTTTATTCGCAGGGGGGAGAACCGGTGAAAAACTGTTTTTT
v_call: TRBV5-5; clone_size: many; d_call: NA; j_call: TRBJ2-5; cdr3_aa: CASSLGLEETQYF; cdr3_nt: TGTGCCAGCAGCTTGGGGCTCGAAGAGACCCAGTACTTC
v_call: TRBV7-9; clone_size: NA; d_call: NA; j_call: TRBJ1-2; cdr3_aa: CASAQGFGYTF; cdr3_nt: TGTGCCAGCGCCCAGGGGTTTGGCTACACCTTC
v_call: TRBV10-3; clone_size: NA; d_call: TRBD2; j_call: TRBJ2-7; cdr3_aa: CAISDGGSSVHEQYF; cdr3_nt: TGTGCCATCAGTGATGGCGGGAGTTCGGTCCACGAGCAGTACTTC
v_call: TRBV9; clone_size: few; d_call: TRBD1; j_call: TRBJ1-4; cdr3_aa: CASSGGTGEVEKLFF; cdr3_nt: TGTGCCAGCAGCGGGGGGACAGGGGAGGTTGAAAAACTGTTTTTT
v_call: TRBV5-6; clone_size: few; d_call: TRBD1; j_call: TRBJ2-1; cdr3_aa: CASSFLGQGAYNEQFF; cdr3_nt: TGTGCCAGCAGCTTCCTCGGACAGGGGGCGTACAATGAGCAGTTCTTC
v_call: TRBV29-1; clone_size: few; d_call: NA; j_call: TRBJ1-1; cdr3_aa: CSVDKNTEAFF; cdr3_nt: TGCAGCGTTGATAAGAACACTGAAGCTTTCTTT
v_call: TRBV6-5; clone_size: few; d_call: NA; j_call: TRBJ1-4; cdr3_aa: CASSSPGGPGAEKLFF; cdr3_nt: TGTGCCAGCAGTTCCCCCGGAGGGCCAGGGGCTGAAAAACTGTTTTTT
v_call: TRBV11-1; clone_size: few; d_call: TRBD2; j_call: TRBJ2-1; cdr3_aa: CASSSRGFAGGFEQFF; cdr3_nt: TGTGCCAGCAGCTCCCGAGGTTTCGCGGGAGGGTTTGAGCAGTTCTTC
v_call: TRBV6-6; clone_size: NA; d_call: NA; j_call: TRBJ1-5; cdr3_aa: CASRKMGNQPQHF; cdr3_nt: TGTGCCAGCAGAAAAATGGGCAATCAGCCCCAGCATTTT
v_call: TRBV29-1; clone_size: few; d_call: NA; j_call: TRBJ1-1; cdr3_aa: CSGVRGTEAFF; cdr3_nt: TGCAGCGGGGTTAGGGGCACTGAAGCTTTCTTT
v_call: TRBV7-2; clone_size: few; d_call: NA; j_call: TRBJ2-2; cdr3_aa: CASSLAGGAGTGELFF; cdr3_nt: TGTGCCAGCAGCTTAGCTGGGGGTGCGGGCACCGGGGAGCTGTTTTTT
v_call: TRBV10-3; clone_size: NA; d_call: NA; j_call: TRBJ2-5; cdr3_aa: CATGNRFVETQYF; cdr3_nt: TGTGCCACAGGGAACAGGTTCGTGGAGACCCAGTACTTC
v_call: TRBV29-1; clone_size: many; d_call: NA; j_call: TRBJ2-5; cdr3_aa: CSGGRGLETQYF; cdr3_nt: TGCAGCGGTGGGAGGGGGTTGGAGACCCAGTACTTC
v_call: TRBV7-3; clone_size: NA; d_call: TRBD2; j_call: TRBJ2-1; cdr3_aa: CASSPDPREWGNEQFF; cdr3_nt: TGTGCCAGCAGCCCCGACCCGCGGGAGTGGGGCAATGAGCAGTTCTTC
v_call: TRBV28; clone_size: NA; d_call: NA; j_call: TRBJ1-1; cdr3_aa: CASSLEETTEAFF; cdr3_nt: TGTGCCAGCAGTTTAGAGGAGACCACTGAAGCTTTCTTT
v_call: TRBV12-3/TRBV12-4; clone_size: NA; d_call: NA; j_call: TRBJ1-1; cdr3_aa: CASSFPGRSAFF; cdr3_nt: TGTGCCAGCAGTTTCCCCGGGAGGTCGGCTTTCTTT
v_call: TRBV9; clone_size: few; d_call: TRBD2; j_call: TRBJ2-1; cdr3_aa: CASSGGTSGNPYNEQFF; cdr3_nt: TGTGCCAGCAGCGGCGGGACTAGCGGGAATCCGTACAATGAGCAGTTCTTC
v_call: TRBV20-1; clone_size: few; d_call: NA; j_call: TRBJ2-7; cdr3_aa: CSASADSRSYEQYF; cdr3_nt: TGCAGTGCTAGCGCGGACAGCCGCTCCTACGAGCAGTACTTC
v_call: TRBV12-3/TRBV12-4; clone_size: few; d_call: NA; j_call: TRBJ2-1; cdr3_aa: CASSLRVYYNEQFF; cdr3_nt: TGTGCCAGCAGTTTACGGGTGTACTACAATGAGCAGTTCTTC
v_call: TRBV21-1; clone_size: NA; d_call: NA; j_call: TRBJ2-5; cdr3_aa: CASSRTSGRALETQYF; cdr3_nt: TGTGCCAGCAGCCGGACTAGCGGGAGGGCGTTGGAGACCCAGTACTTC
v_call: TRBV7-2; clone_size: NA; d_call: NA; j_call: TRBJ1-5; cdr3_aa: CASSQRGRNQPQHF; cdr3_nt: TGTGCCAGCAGCCAGCGGGGACGGAATCAGCCCCAGCATTTT
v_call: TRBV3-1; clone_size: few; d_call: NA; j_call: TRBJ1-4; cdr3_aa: CASSQASHNEKLFF; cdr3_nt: TGTGCCAGCAGCCAAGCTAGCCATAATGAAAAACTGTTTTTT
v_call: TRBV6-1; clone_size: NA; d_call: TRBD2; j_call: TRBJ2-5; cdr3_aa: CASAEAGGHPRQETQYF; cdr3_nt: TGTGCCAGCGCAGAAGCGGGAGGCCACCCTAGGCAAGAGACCCAGTACTTC
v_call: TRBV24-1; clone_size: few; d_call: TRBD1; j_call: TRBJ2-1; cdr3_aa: CATRGQGFGEQFF; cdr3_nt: TGTGCCACCAGGGGACAGGGTTTTGGAGAGCAGTTCTTC
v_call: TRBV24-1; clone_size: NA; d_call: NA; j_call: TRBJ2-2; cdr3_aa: CATRDGYTGELFF; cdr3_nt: TGTGCCACTAGGGACGGATACACCGGGGAGCTGTTTTTT
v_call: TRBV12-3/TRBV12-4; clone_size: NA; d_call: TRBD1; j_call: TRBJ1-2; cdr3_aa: CASSKGQARLGGYTF; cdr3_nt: TGTGCCAGCAGTAAGGGACAGGCGCGCCTAGGTGGCTACACCTTC
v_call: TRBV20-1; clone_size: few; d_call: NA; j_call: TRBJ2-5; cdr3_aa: CSATWTSLGWNQETQYF; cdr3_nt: TGCAGTGCTACCTGGACCTCCCTCGGTTGGAACCAAGAGACCCAGTACTTC
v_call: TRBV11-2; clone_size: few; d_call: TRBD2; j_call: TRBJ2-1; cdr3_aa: CASSFPAWGGYNEQFF; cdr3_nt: TGTGCCAGCAGCTTCCCAGCGTGGGGGGGCTACAATGAGCAGTTCTTC
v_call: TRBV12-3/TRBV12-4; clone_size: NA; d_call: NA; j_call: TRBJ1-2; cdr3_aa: CASSPQGAGTNGYTF; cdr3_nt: TGTGCCAGCAGCCCGCAAGGGGCAGGGACTAACGGCTACACCTTC
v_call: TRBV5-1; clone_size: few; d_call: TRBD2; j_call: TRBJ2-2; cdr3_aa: CASSLSAASGYTGELFF; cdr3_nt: TGCGCCAGCAGCTTGTCCGCTGCTAGCGGTTACACCGGGGAGCTGTTTTTT
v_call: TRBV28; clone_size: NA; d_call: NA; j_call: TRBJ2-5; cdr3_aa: CASSTVRQTQYF; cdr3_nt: TGTGCCAGCAGTACCGTCCGGCAGACCCAGTACTTC
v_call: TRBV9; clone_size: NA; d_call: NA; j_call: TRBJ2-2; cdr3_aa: CASSEVAANTGELFF; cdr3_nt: TGTGCCAGCAGCGAGGTGGCAGCGAACACCGGGGAGCTGTTTTTT
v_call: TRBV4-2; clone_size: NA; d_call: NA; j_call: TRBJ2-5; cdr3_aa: CASSQTQGQETQYF; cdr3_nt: TGTGCCAGCAGCCAAACCCAGGGACAAGAGACCCAGTACTTC
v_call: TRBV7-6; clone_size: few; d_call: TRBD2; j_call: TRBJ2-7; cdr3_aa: CASSLGGRATYEQYF; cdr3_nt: TGTGCCAGCAGCTTAGGCGGGAGGGCGACCTACGAGCAGTACTTC
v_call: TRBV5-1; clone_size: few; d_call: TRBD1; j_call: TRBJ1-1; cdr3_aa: CASSGSGTANTEAFF; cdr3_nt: TGCGCCAGCAGCGGATCCGGGACAGCGAACACTGAAGCTTTCTTT
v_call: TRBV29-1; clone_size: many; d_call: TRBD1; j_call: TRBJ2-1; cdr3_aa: CSVGSGGSLGNEQFF; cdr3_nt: TGCAGCGTGGGCTCAGGGGGATCCCTCGGGAATGAGCAGTTCTTC
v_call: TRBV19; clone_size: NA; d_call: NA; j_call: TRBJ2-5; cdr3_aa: CASSVPPGETQYF; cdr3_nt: TGTGCCAGTAGTGTCCCTCCGGGAGAGACCCAGTACTTC
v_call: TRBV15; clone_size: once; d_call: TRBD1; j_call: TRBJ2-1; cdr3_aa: CATSRGGLRGLNEQFF; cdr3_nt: TGTGCCACCAGCAGAGGAGGGTTGAGGGGGCTTAATGAGCAGTTCTTC
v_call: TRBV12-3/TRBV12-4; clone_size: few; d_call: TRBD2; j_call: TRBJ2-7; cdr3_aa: CASSLITGRVLYEQYF; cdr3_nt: TGTGCCAGCAGTTTAATAACCGGGAGGGTCCTCTACGAGCAGTACTTC
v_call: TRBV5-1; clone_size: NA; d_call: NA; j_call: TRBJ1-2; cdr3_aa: CASSLETDNYGYTF; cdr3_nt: TGCGCCAGCAGCTTGGAGACTGATAACTATGGCTACACCTTC
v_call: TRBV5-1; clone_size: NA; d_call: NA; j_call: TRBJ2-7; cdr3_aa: CASSITSLTGYEQYF; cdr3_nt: TGCGCCAGCAGCATCACTTCGTTGACCGGATACGAGCAGTACTTC
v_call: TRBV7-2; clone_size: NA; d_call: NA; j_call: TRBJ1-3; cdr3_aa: CASSGGTSGNTIYF; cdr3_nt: TGTGCCAGCAGCGGAGGGACCTCTGGAAACACCATATATTTT
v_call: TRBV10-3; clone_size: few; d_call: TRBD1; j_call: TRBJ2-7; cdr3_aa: CANGDREYEQYF; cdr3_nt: TGTGCCAACGGAGACAGGGAATACGAGCAGTACTTC
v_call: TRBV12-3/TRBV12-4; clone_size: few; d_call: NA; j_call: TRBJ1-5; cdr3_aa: CASREGIQSQPQHF; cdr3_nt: TGTGCCAGCAGAGAGGGTATTCAAAGTCAGCCCCAGCATTTT
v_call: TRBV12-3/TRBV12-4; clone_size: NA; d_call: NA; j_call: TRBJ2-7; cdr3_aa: CASSLLAGGVGEQYF; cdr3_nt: TGTGCCAGCAGTTTACTGGCAGGGGGGGTAGGCGAGCAGTACTTC
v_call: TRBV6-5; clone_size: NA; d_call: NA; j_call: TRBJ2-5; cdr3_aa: CASSYSREPGETQYF; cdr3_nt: TGTGCCAGCAGTTACTCCCGGGAGCCTGGGGAGACCCAGTACTTC
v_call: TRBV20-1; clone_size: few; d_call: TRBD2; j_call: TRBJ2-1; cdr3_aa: CSASRGTSGSNEQFF; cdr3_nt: TGCAGTGCTAGTCGAGGGACTAGCGGGAGTAATGAGCAGTTCTTC
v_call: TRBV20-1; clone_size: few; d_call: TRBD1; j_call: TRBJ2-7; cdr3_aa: CSARDPTGGNYEQYF; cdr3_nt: TGCAGTGCTAGAGACCCGACAGGGGGAAACTACGAGCAGTACTTC